The next 19 T cell receptor beta chains were all read from a single sample in a study of blood T cell repertoires in COVID-19. Only in-frame clones appear in the TCRdb table, and some are missing; sequencing was by immunoSEQ multiplex PCR. The table includes fewer than 200,000 clones, approximately 86% detected once. Material: peripheral blood. The origin of the receptors is a woman in her 50s with acute or convalescent COVID-19.

This clone was detected only once. Here the CDR3 reads CASRPQSTGHGSPLHF. The CDR3 DNA sequence: TGTGCAAGTCGCCCCCAGTCGACAGGGCACGGGTCACCCCTCCACTTT. J is TRBJ1-6 and V is TRBV12-2; the D call in the table, TRBD1, was not verified against the DNA. TRBV12-2 is classified as a pseudogene. The CDR3 is 16 residues long.

This chain uses TRBV6-5 with TRBJ1-6; the D is unclear. The ends were cut back, 2 bases at V and 6 bases at J, with 8 bases in the middle. The germline gives CDR1 MNHEY, CDR2 SVGAGI. This CDR3 has 14 residues. CDR3 DNA sequence: TGTGCCAGCAGTTACGAGCTAAGTAATTCACCCCTCCACTTT. Protein: CASSYELSNSPLHF.

The chain combines TRBV5-1 with TRBJ2-5; maybe TRBD2 (6 bases). V gave up 3 bases and J gave up 2 bases, with 14 bases separating them. The CDR3 covers 15 residues. Germline CDR1 SGHRS, CDR2 YFSETQ. CDR3 sequence: CASSWVWGEQETQYF. The CDR3 region has the DNA TGCGCCAGCAGCTGGGTATGGGGGGAGCAAGAGACCCAGTACTTC.

The chain employs TRBV30 and TRBJ2-7; maybe TRBD2 (5 bases). The CDR3 runs 13 residues. Trimming left V 1 base short and J 0 bases short, with 7 bases between. The V gene's germline CDR1 is GTSNPN and CDR2 SVGIG (reference sequence). This CDR3 is CAWSEGSSYEQYF. In DNA, the CDR3 is TGTGCCTGGAGTGAAGGGAGCTCCTACGAGCAGTACTTC. The variable domain in full, completed from reference TRBV30 and TRBJ2-7, reads SQTIHQWPATLVQPVGSPLSLECTVEGTSNPNLYWYRQAAGRGLQLLFYSVGIGQISSEVPQNLSASRPQDRQFILSSKKLLLSDSGFYLCAWSEGSSYEQYFGPGTRLTVT.

The chain links TRBV3-1 (or the pseudogene TRBV3-2) to TRBJ2-1, with TRBD2 as a possible D gene (6 bases). Germline V lookup: CDR1 LGHDT, CDR2 YNNKEL (reference sequence). Trimming pared 4 bases from V and 9 bases from J, leaving 16 bases between. This CDR3 comprises 14 residues. The CDR3 loop reads CASSPRHRAGEQFF. The CDR3 nucleotides are TGTGCCAGCAGCCCACGGCACCGAGCGGGTGAGCAGTTCTTC.

This clone came up a few times. The J gene is TRBJ1-2, the V gene TRBV18; 7 nucleotides align to TRBD1. Per the germline V gene, CDR1 is KGHSH and CDR2 is LQKENI. Losses at the gene ends were 3 bases for V and 3 bases for J; bases not matched to a gene: 4. This CDR3 is built from 14 residues. CDR3 in amino acids: CASSPTGSDYGYTF. The DNA of the CDR3 is TGTGCCAGCTCACCGACAGGGTCCGACTATGGCTACACCTTC.

The chain has TRBV7-2 and TRBJ1-2, with unresolved D. Trimming shortened V by 5 bases and J by 3 bases, and 10 bases separated the two germline ends. The CDR3 has 13 amino acids. Germline V gene lookup returns CDR1 SGHTA and CDR2 FQGNSA. CDR3 nucleotides: TGTGCCAGCAGCCCCCCCGGGTACTATGGCTACACCTTC. Encoded protein: CASSPPGYYGYTF.

The J gene is TRBJ2-3, the V gene TRBV5-1; possible D gene TRBD2, 6 bases. Looked up from germline, CDR1 is SGHRS and CDR2 is YFSETQ. With 6 bases removed from V and 0 bases from J, the gap between germline ends came to 14 bases. The CDR3 totals 15 residues. CDR3 sequence: CASTSEYPSTDTQYF. DNA of the CDR3: TGCGCCAGCACTAGCGAATACCCTAGCACAGATACGCAGTATTTT.

The chain carries TRBV18 and TRBJ2-7; TRBD1 is a possible D gene (6 bases). The ends were cut back, 3 bases at V and 2 bases at J, with 14 bases in the middle. From germline, CDR1 is KGHSH and CDR2 LQKENI. The CDR3 extends over 15 amino acids. DNA of the CDR3: TGTGCCAGCTCACCCTTTGGACAGTTCGCCTACGAGCAGTACTTC. Translation: CASSPFGQFAYEQYF.

About this clone itself: In the same sample, other DNA sequences code for this CDR3. This rearrangement joins TRBV27 to TRBJ1-5; TRBD1 is a possible D gene (5 bases). This CDR3 spans 14 amino acids. V dropped 4 bases and J dropped 3 bases, with 10 bases sitting between them. Germline assignment: CDR1 MNHEY and CDR2 SMNVEV (reference sequence). This chain's CDR3 is CASSSDRFNQPQHF. For the CDR3, the DNA is TGTGCCAGCAGTTCTGACAGATTCAATCAGCCCCAGCATTTT.

The chain uses TRBV5-6 and TRBJ1-1; D is ambiguous. CDR3 length equals 12 residues. The germline V gene encodes CDR1 SGHDT and CDR2 YYEEEE. Trimming took 1 base from V and 5 from J, leaving 6 bases between them. DNA for the CDR3: TGTGCCAGCAGCTTGTGGGCTACTGAAGCTTTCTTT. It translates to CASSLWATEAFF.

The rearrangement joins TRBV3-1 (or the pseudogene TRBV3-2) to TRBJ1-1, with 7 bases aligning to TRBD1. V lost 4 bases, J lost 0 bases, and 5 bases stayed unmatched. Germline-derived CDR1 and CDR2 are LGHDT and YNNKEL (reference sequence). This CDR3 is 15 amino acids long. CDR3: CASSPLTGLNTEAFF. For the CDR3, the DNA is TGTGCCAGCAGCCCCCTGACAGGGCTGAACACTGAAGCTTTCTTT.

The chain uses TRBV9 and TRBJ1-3; D perhaps matches TRBD1 (5 bases). This CDR3 is 15 amino acids long. Trimming stripped 4 bases from V and 0 bases from J, with 11 bases between. The V gene's germline CDR1 is SGDLS and CDR2 YYNGEE. CDR3 sequence reads: CASSPRVFSGNTIYF. CDR3 DNA: TGTGCCAGCAGCCCCAGGGTTTTCTCTGGAAACACCATATATTTT.

The V and J genes are TRBV6-1 and TRBJ2-3; D might be TRBD1 (6 bases). The CDR3 length is 16 residues. The V end lost 4 bases, the J end lost 0 bases, and 14 bases lay between the germline ends. CDR1 and CDR2 (germline): MNHNS, SASEGT. The CDR3 protein is CASSVGTRTSTDTQYF. DNA of the CDR3: TGTGCCAGCAGTGTTGGGACACGTACTAGCACAGATACGCAGTATTTT.

This clone was seen once. The sample contains more than one DNA sequence encoding this CDR3. The chain joins TRBV24-1 to TRBJ1-2, with D tentatively TRBD1 (6 bases). V was trimmed by 4 bases and J by 2 bases, leaving 7 bases between them. CDR3 length: 13 amino acids. Germline V gene data show CDR1 as KGHDR and CDR2 as SFDVKD. The CDR3 DNA reads TGTGCCACCAGTGACAGGGGAAACTATGGCTACACCTTC. Translated: CATSDRGNYGYTF.

This chain uses TRBV5-1 with TRBJ1-4, with D perhaps TRBD1 (6 bases). CDR1 is SGHRS and CDR2 is YFSETQ in the germline V gene. CDR3 size: 15 residues. Trimming took 0 bases from V and 8 from J, leaving 14 bases between them. CDR3 loop: CASSLVGGPQEKLFF. CDR3 nucleotide sequence: TGCGCCAGCAGCTTGGTCGGGGGGCCTCAAGAAAAACTGTTTTTT.

The V and J genes are TRBV5-1 and TRBJ2-2, with 7 bases lining up with TRBD1. Unmatched junction bases numbered 12, after V lost 3 bases and J lost 7 bases. CDR3 length equals 16 residues. CDR1 is SGHRS and CDR2 is YFSETQ in the germline V gene. This CDR3 is CASSSNRGRSGGELFF. DNA for the CDR3: TGCGCCAGCAGCTCAAACAGGGGTAGGAGTGGCGGGGAGCTGTTTTTT.

The chain uses TRBV11-3 and TRBJ2-3; 8 nucleotides line up with TRBD2. V lost 5 bases, J lost 1 base, and 14 bases stayed unmatched. This CDR3 contains 18 residues. Germline lookup yields CDR1 SGHNT and CDR2 YENEEA. The CDR3 nucleotides read TGTGCCAGCAGCCTCCGCTCGGGGAGAGCGGGGGGCACAGATACGCAGTATTTT. Protein: CASSLRSGRAGGTDTQYF.

This clone is a singleton in its sample. The rearrangement joins TRBV3-1 (or the pseudogene TRBV3-2) to TRBJ2-1; 14 bases match TRBD2. The CDR3 is 14 amino acids. Germline V gene lookup returns CDR1 LGHDT and CDR2 YNNKEL (reference sequence). J was trimmed by 10 bases and V by 4 bases; bases with no gene match: 3. CDR3 residues: CASSPGLAGVEQFF. The DNA of the CDR3 is TGTGCCAGCAGCCCGGGACTAGCGGGAGTGGAGCAGTTCTTC.